The next 15 T cell receptor beta chains were all read from a single sample in a study of T cells in Graves' hyperthyroidism and ophthalmopathy. TCR beta CDR3 regions were amplified from RNA transcripts. TCR CDR3 regions were first amplified by RT-PCR with HTBI primers. TCRdb re-called the multiplex PCR reads with MiXCR, one entry per CDR3 protein. The data hold roughly 110,000 distinct CDR3 sequences, with 15% to 20% observed a single time. The material sequenced was blood. These TCRs come from a woman in her forties or fifties with Graves' hyperthyroidism.

The gene calls are TRBV28 and TRBJ1-5; 8 bases line up with TRBD1. The germline V gene encodes CDR1 MDHEN and CDR2 SYDVKM. Trimming cost V 3 bases and J 4 bases; bases outside gene matches: 5. This CDR3 region has 15 residues. The CDR3 sequence: CASSFSTGGNQPQHF. CDR3 coding DNA: TGTGCCAGCAGTTTTTCTACAGGGGGGAATCAGCCCCAGCATTTT.

In this sample, this clonotype turned up many times. The rearrangement uses TRBV6-1 and TRBJ2-7, with 14 bases matching TRBD2. The CDR3 is 15 amino acids. J lost 2 bases, V lost 5 bases, and 2 bases had no gene match. The germline gives CDR1 MNHNS, CDR2 SASEGT. CDR3 in amino acids: CASSQGLAGAYEQYV. In DNA, the CDR3 is TGTGCCAGCAGTCAGGGACTAGCGGGAGCCTACGAGCAGTACGTC.

This clonotype was seen repeatedly, ten times or more. This chain links TRBV6-1 with TRBJ2-5; TRBD2 agrees at 9 bases. This CDR3 has 15 amino acids. Germline loops: CDR1 MNHNS, CDR2 SASEGT. Trimming took 6 bases from V and 5 from J; bases not matched to a gene: 10. The CDR3 sequence: CASSPTSGSQETQYF. The CDR3 DNA is TGTGCCAGCAGCCCGACTAGCGGAAGCCAGGAGACCCAGTACTTC.

This clonotype was counted many times. The V gene is TRBV28, the J gene TRBJ2-4, with 7 bases lining up with TRBD1. The CDR3 is made up of 15 amino acids. After removal of 5 bases from V and 2 bases from J, the junction contained 6 bases not matched to a gene. Germline CDR1 MDHEN, CDR2 SYDVKM. CDR3 in amino acids: CASSGRQGTKNIQYF. Written as DNA, the CDR3 is TGTGCCAGCAGTGGCCGACAGGGAACCAAAAACATTCAGTACTTC.

This clonotype was seen many times. The V call is TRBV20-1, the J call TRBJ1-5; D call uncertain. The CDR3 contains 14 residues. In germline, CDR1 is DFQATT, CDR2 SNEGSKA (reference sequence). V shed 3 bases and J shed 7 bases, with 16 bases lying between them. The CDR3 loop is CSASGPESGQPQHF. For the CDR3, the DNA is TGCAGTGCTAGTGGTCCGGAAAGCGGGCAGCCCCAGCATTTT.

This clonotype was observed at least ten times. The CDR3 sequence: CASSPDGYTEAFF. The CDR3 DNA reads as TGTGCCAGCAGCCCAGATGGGTACACTGAAGCTTTCTTT. This rearrangement joins TRBV12-3 or TRBV12-4 to TRBJ1-1; D ambiguous. V shed 6 bases and J shed 3 bases, with 11 bases lying between them. This CDR3 contains 13 residues.

The chain combines TRBV28 with TRBJ2-7; 11 bases map to TRBD1. Germline values: CDR1 MDHEN, CDR2 SYDVKM. This CDR3 is 16 amino acids long. The V and J ends lost 6 bases and 6 bases, in that order; junction bases with no gene match: 13. The CDR3 sequence: CASRTPRGDRGGEQYV. CDR3 DNA: TGTGCCAGCAGAACACCGAGGGGGGACAGGGGGGGCGAGCAGTACGTC.

This clonotype was picked up many times. V usage is TRBV12-3 or TRBV12-4 and J usage is TRBJ2-1; D is possibly TRBD1 (5 bases). This CDR3 spans 16 amino acids. Trimming took off 3 bases at V and 0 bases at J, with 12 bases between the two ends. DNA for the CDR3: TGTGCCAGCAGTTTGGGGCGGATAGTCTCCTACAATGAGCAGTTCTTC. Protein product: CASSLGRIVSYNEQFF.

This clonotype was seen ten or more times. The chain has TRBV3-1 and TRBJ2-1; D is unresolved. Looked up from germline, CDR1 is LGHDT and CDR2 is YNNKEL (reference sequence). The V and J ends lost 1 base and 9 bases respectively, with 4 bases between them. The CDR3 runs 11 residues. CDR3 residues: CASSQAGEQFF. The CDR3 DNA sequence: TGTGCCAGCAGCCAAGCGGGTGAGCAGTTCTTC.

This clonotype was detected ten times or more. The junction and the germline gene differ at one end; a read error may be behind it. CDR3 protein: CASSQVSMNPGELFF. CDR3 bases: TGCGCCAGCAGCCAAGTTTCGATGAACCCCGGGGAGCTGTTTTTT. This chain joins TRBV4-1 and TRBJ2-2, with unresolved D. Germline V gene data show CDR1 as MGHRA and CDR2 as YSYEKL. This CDR3 comprises 15 residues.

This clonotype has more than one count but fewer than ten. A read error may explain this, as a much larger clone is one base away. V and J are TRBV9 and TRBJ1-6; D is unresolved. The V end was cut by 1 base, the J end by 5 bases, with 7 bases between. Germline V gives CDR1 SGDLS, CDR2 YYNGEE. CDR3 length: 14 amino acids. CDR3 coding DNA: TGTGCCAGCAGCGTAACGAAAGATAATTCACCCCTCCACTTT. Translating it yields CASSVTKDNSPLHF.

Many counts were recorded for this clonotype. J is TRBJ1-5 and V is TRBV2; D is uncertain. The CDR3 has 14 residues. Trimming left V 6 bases short and J 7 bases short, with 16 bases between. The germline CDR1 and CDR2 sequences are SNHLY and FYNNEI. Written as DNA, the CDR3 is TGTGCCAGCAGCGATTCGGCAGGCGGACAGCCCCAGCATTTT. Residues: CASSDSAGGQPQHF.

Many counts were recorded for this clonotype. The genes are TRBV6-1 and TRBJ2-1, with D possibly being TRBD1 (5 bases). Trimming left V 6 bases short and J 5 bases short, with 17 bases between. The CDR3 consists of 15 residues. Looked up from germline, CDR1 is MNHNS and CDR2 is SASEGT. The CDR3, as DNA: TGTGCCAGCAGGTTGACAGAGCTTATTGACAATGAGCAGTTCTTC. It yields the protein CASRLTELIDNEQFF.

Ten or more counts support this clonotype. The chain recombines TRBV28 with TRBJ2-3; a possible D gene is TRBD2 (5 bases). This CDR3 spans 17 amino acids. Looked up from germline, CDR1 is MDHEN and CDR2 is SYDVKM. V gave up 2 bases and J gave up 3 bases, with 18 bases separating them. In DNA form, the CDR3 reads TGTGCCAGCAGTTTAATGGGCGGTACTAGTGAAACAGATACGCAGTATTTT. Translation: CASSLMGGTSETDTQYF.

The chain couples TRBV3-1 to TRBJ2-1; D is unresolved. Trimming took off 0 bases at V and 4 bases at J, with 7 bases between the two ends. Germline CDR1 LGHDT, CDR2 YNNKEL (reference sequence). This CDR3 spans 14 amino acids. The CDR3 is CASSQDMGYNEQFF. CDR3 nucleotide sequence: TGTGCCAGCAGCCAAGATATGGGTTACAATGAGCAGTTCTTC.